This T cell receptor beta chain was recorded in a study of T cells after yellow fever vaccination. Study-wide context: SMART-Seq v4 Ultra Low Input served to prepare low-cell-number fractions. Study outcomes and limitations: Peak timing came faster in the weaker secondary response, day 5 versus 15. Researchers cautioned that FACS-sorted repertoires could harbor abundant clonotypes contaminating from the bulk population.

This clonotype was recorded many times. Antigen specificity is unknown. TCRdb re-analysed the 5' RACE reads in MiXCR, keeping a single row per CDR3 protein. This table holds about 340,000 distinct CDR3 sequences, 3% to 4.5% found once. The sequence was obtained from a man younger than 35 who received the YFV17D yellow fever vaccine. The source was PBMCs, collected 5 days after the yellow fever booster vaccination.

The CDR3 nucleotides read TGTGCCAGCTTCCCTAGCGGGTACAATGAGCAGTTCTTC. The encoded protein is CASFPSGYNEQFF. This chain uses TRBV11-2 with TRBJ2-1, with 8 bases that match TRBD2. Per germline, CDR1 SGHAT and CDR2 FQNNGV. After removal of 8 bases from V and 4 bases from J, the junction contained 4 bases not matched to a gene. The CDR3 covers 13 residues.